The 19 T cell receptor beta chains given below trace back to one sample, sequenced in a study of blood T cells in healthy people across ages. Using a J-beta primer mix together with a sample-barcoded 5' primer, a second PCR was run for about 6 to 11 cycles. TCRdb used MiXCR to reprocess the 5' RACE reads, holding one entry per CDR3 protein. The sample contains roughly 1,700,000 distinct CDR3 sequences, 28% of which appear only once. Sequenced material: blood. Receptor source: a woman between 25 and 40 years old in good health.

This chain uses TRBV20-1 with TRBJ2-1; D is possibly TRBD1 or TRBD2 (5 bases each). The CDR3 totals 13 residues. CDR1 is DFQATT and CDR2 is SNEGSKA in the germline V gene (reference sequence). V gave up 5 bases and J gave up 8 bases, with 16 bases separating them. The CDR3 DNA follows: TGCAGTGCTCAGACCGGGGCCTGGGATGAGCAGTTCTTC. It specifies CSAQTGAWDEQFF.

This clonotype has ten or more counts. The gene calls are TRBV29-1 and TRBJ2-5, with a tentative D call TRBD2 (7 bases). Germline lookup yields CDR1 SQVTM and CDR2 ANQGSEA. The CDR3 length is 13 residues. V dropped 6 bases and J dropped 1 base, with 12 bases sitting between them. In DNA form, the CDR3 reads TGCAGCGTGGGGGGGCCTACCCAAGAGACCCAGTACTTC. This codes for CSVGGPTQETQYF. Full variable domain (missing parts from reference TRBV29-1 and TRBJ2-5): SAVISQKPSRDICQRGTSLTIQCQVDSQVTMMFWYRQQPGQSLTLIATANQGSEATYESGFVIDKFPISRPNLTFSTLTVSNMSPEDSSIYLCSVGGPTQETQYFGPGTRLLVL.

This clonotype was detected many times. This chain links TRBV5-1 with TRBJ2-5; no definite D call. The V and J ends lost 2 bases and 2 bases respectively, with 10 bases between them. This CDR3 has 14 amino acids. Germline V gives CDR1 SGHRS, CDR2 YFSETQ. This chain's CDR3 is CASSFSGEQETQYF. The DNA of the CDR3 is TGCGCCAGCAGCTTCTCGGGTGAACAAGAGACCCAGTACTTC.

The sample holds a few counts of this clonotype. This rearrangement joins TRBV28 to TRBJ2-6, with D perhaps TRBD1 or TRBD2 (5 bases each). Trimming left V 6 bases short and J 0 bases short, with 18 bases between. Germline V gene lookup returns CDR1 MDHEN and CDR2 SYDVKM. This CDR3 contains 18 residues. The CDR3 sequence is CASSSSARGVSGANVLTF. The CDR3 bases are TGTGCCAGCAGCTCATCGGCACGAGGGGTCTCTGGGGCCAACGTCCTGACTTTC.

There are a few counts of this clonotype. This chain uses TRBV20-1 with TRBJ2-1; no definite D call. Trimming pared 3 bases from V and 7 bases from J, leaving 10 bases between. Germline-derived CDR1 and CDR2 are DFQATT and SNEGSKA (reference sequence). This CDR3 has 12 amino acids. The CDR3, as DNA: TGCAGTGCTAGCCGGACGCCAAATGAGCAGTTCTTC. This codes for CSASRTPNEQFF.

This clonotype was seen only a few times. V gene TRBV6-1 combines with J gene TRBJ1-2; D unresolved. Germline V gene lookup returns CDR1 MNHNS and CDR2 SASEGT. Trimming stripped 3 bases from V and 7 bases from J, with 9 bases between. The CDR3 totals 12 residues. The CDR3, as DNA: TGTGCCAGCAGTGATACATTTGGTGGCTACACCTTC. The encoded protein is CASSDTFGGYTF.

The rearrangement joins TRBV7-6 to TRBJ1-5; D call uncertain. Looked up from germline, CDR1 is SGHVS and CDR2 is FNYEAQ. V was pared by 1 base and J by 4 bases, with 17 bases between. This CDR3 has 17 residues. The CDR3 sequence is CASSLEGLWNTNQPQHF. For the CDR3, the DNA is TGTGCCAGCAGCTTAGAAGGGTTGTGGAACACGAATCAGCCCCAGCATTTT.

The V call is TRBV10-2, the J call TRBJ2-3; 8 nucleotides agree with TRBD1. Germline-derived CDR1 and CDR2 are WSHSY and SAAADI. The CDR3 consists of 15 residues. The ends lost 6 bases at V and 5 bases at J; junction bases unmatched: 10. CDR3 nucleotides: TGCGCCAGCAGATCGGGCAGGGGGCTAGTAGATACGCAGTATTTT. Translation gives CASRSGRGLVDTQYF.

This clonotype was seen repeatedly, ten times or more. The CDR3: CASTSFTSGQETQYF. CDR3 DNA: TGCGCCAGCACTTCTTTCACTAGCGGGCAAGAGACCCAGTACTTC. The chain uses TRBV5-1 and TRBJ2-5, with 9 bases aligning to TRBD2. The CDR3 spans 15 residues. V was clipped by 6 bases and J by 2 bases; unmatched bases: 8. Per germline, CDR1 SGHRS and CDR2 YFSETQ.

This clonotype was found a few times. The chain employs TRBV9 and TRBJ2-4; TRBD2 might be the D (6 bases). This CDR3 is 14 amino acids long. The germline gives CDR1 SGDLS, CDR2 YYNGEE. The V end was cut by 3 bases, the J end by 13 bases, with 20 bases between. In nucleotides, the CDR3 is TGTGCCAGCAGCGCTCCGGGGGACCCGAGGGAGCAGTACTTC. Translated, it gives CASSAPGDPREQYF. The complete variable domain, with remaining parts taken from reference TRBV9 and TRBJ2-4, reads DSGVTQTPKHLITATGQRVTLRCSPRSGDLSVYWYQQSLDQGLQFLIQYYNGEERAKGNILERFSAQQFPDLHSELNLSSLELGDSALYFCASSAPGDPREQYFGAGTRLSVL.

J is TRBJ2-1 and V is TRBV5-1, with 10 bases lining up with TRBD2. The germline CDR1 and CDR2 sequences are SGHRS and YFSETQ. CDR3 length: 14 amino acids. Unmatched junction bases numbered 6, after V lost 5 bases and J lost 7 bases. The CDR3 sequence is CASRQRGGQNEQFF. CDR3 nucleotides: TGCGCCAGCAGACAGCGGGGGGGCCAGAATGAGCAGTTCTTC.

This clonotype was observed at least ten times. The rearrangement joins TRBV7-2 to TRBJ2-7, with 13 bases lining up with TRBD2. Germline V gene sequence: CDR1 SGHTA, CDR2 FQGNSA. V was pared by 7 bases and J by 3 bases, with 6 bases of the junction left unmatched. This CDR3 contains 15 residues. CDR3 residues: CASTQGLAGLYEQYF. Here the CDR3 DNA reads TGTGCCAGCACTCAGGGACTAGCGGGACTCTACGAGCAGTACTTC.

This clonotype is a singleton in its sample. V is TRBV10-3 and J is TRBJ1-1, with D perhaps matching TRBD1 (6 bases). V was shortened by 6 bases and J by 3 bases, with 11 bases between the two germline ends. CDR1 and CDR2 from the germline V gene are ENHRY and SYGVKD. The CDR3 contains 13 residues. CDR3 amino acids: CAIRVTGHTEAFF. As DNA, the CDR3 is TGTGCCATCAGGGTAACAGGGCACACTGAAGCTTTCTTT.

The DNA of the CDR3 is TGCGCCAGCACTCCTACAGGGGGGCAGAATTCACCCCTCCACTTT. Its translation: CASTPTGGQNSPLHF. The rearrangement uses TRBV10-1 and TRBJ1-6, with 8 bases that match TRBD1. V was clipped by 7 bases and J by 7 bases; unmatched bases: 9. Germline CDR1 reads WNHNN; CDR2 reads SYGVQD (reference sequence). This CDR3 is built from 15 residues.

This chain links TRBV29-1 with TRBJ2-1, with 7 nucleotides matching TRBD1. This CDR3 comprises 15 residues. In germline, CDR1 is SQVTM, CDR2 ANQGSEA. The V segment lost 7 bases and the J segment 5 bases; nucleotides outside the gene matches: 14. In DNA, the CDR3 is TGCAGCGCCGGTGCCAAGGGGGCAGGGAACAATGAGCAGTTCTTC. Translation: CSAGAKGAGNNEQFF.

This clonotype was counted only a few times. CDR3 sequence (DNA): TGCGCCAGCAGCCGACTACAGGGATCAGGCAATCAGCCCCAGCATTTT. Translating it yields CASSRLQGSGNQPQHF. The chain joins TRBV4-1 to TRBJ1-5; a possible D gene is TRBD1 (6 bases). The CDR3 sequence is 16 residues long. The germline V gene encodes CDR1 MGHRA and CDR2 YSYEKL. V lost 4 bases, J lost 2 bases, and 15 bases lay in between.

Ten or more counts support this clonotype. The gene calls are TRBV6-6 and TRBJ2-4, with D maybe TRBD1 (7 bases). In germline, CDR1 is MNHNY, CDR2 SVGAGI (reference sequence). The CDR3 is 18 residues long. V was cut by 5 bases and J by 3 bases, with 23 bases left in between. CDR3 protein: CASSPNFLSGGGKNIQYF. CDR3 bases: TGTGCCAGCAGTCCTAACTTCCTATCAGGGGGAGGCAAAAACATTCAGTACTTC.

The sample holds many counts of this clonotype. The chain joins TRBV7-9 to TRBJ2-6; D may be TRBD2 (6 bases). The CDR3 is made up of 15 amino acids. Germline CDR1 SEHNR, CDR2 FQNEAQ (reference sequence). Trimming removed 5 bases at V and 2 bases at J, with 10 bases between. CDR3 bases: TGTGCCAGCAGCCGAGCGGGTACTGGGGCCAACGTCCTGACTTTC. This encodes CASSRAGTGANVLTF.

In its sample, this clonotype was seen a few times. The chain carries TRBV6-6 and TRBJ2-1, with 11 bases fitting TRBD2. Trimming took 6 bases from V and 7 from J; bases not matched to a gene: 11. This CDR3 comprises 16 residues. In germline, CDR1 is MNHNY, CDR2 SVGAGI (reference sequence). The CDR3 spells CASSRIAGGPRNEQFF. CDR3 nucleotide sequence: TGTGCCAGCAGCAGGATAGCGGGAGGGCCGAGGAATGAGCAGTTCTTC.